Below, 19 T cell receptor beta chains from the same sample are listed, as sequenced in a study of blood T cell repertoires in COVID-19. The protocol was immunoSEQ multiplex PCR, while the TCRdb copy is restricted to in-frame clones and leaves out a portion. This table has roughly 200,000 clones, over 75% appearing once. The sequenced sample consisted of peripheral blood. All receptors derive from a human donor with active or convalescent COVID-19. The donor label of this sample is uncertain.

This chain connects TRBV9 to TRBJ2-1, with a possible D match to TRBD1 (6 bases). The V end lost 0 bases, the J end lost 8 bases, and 18 bases lay between the germline ends. Germline lookup yields CDR1 SGDLS and CDR2 YYNGEE. This CDR3 comprises 16 residues. The chain's CDR3 is CASSVDTASRGDEQFF. Here the CDR3 DNA reads TGTGCCAGCAGCGTAGATACGGCGAGCAGGGGAGATGAGCAGTTCTTC.

The chain carries TRBV11-2 and TRBJ2-3; 8 bases are a match to TRBD1. From germline, CDR1 is SGHAT and CDR2 FQNNGV. The CDR3 runs to 15 residues. J gave up 1 base and V 6 bases, and 6 bases lay outside the gene matches. The CDR3 region has the DNA TGTGCCAGCAGGGACAGGGATAGGGGCACAGATACGCAGTATTTT. It translates to CASRDRDRGTDTQYF. The full variable domain, with the rest looked up from reference TRBV11-2 and TRBJ2-3, is EAGVAQSPRYKIIEKRQSVAFWCNPISGHATLYWYQQILGQGPKLLIQFQNNGVVDDSQLPKDRFSAERLKGVDSTLKIQPAKLEDSAVYLCASRDRDRGTDTQYFGPGTRLTVL.

This clone is a singleton in its sample. The chain has TRBV11-2 and TRBJ2-1; the D is unclear. Germline CDR1 SGHAT, CDR2 FQNNGV. The CDR3 covers 14 residues. Deletions cut 3 bases from V and 1 base from J, with 7 bases between. In nucleotides, the CDR3 is TGTGCCAGCAGCTTGTACCAGTCCTACAATGAGCAGTTCTTC. Protein: CASSLYQSYNEQFF. Using reference TRBV11-2 and TRBJ2-1 for the parts outside the CDR3, the full variable domain is EAGVAQSPRYKIIEKRQSVAFWCNPISGHATLYWYQQILGQGPKLLIQFQNNGVVDDSQLPKDRFSAERLKGVDSTLKIQPAKLEDSAVYLCASSLYQSYNEQFFGPGTRLTVL.

This sequence joins TRBV5-4 and TRBJ1-2; 10 nucleotides align to TRBD1. Germline V gene sequence: CDR1 SGHNT, CDR2 YYREEE (reference sequence). Unmatched junction bases numbered 0, after V lost 4 bases and J lost 3 bases. The CDR3 has 13 residues. The CDR3 protein is CASSGTGDYGYTF. CDR3 nucleotides: TGTGCCAGCAGCGGGACAGGGGACTATGGCTACACCTTC.

The V gene is TRBV3-1 (or the pseudogene TRBV3-2), the J gene TRBJ2-3, with 8 bases aligning to TRBD1. Germline V lookup: CDR1 LGHDT, CDR2 YNNKEL (reference sequence). J gave up 1 base and V 8 bases, and 5 bases lay outside the gene matches. CDR3 length: 14 residues. The CDR3 DNA sequence: TGTGCCAGCGCGCGGGACAGGCGCACAGATACGCAGTATTTT. Its translation: CASARDRRTDTQYF.

The J gene is TRBJ2-7, the V gene TRBV10-3; maybe TRBD2 (5 bases). This CDR3 is 13 amino acids long. V shed 4 bases and J shed 2 bases, with 9 bases lying between them. CDR1 ENHRY and CDR2 SYGVKD come from the germline V gene. The CDR3 nucleotides read TGTGCCATCAGTGGAGGGCTCACCTACGAGCAGTACTTC. Translation gives CAISGGLTYEQYF.

This chain connects TRBV6-5 to TRBJ2-5, with TRBD2 identical over 9 bases. Looked up from germline, CDR1 is MNHEY and CDR2 is SVGAGI. J lost 2 bases, V lost 5 bases, and 6 bases had no gene match. The CDR3 sequence is 15 residues long. CDR3 region: CASSTGTSRQETQYF. The DNA for the CDR3 is TGTGCCAGCAGTACAGGGACTAGCAGACAAGAGACCCAGTACTTC.

This chain joins TRBV27 and TRBJ2-5; the D gene is possibly TRBD2 (6 bases). The V gene's germline CDR1 is MNHEY and CDR2 SMNVEV (reference sequence). CDR3 size: 13 residues. V lost 2 bases, J lost 3 bases, and 7 bases lay in between. The CDR3 is CASSLGGEETQYF. CDR3 nucleotide sequence: TGTGCCAGCAGTTTAGGAGGGGAAGAGACCCAGTACTTC.

J is TRBJ1-4 and V is TRBV11-3, with TRBD1 as a possible D gene (6 bases). Germline lookup yields CDR1 SGHNT and CDR2 YENEEA. This CDR3 spans 13 amino acids. Between the trimmed V and J ends, which lost 7 bases and 4 bases, there was a span of 10 bases. The CDR3 loop reads CASTDRINEKLFF. The CDR3 DNA reads as TGTGCCAGCACCGACAGGATTAATGAAAAACTGTTTTTT.

This CDR3 reads CASSSTSGGAQETQYF. The CDR3 DNA sequence: TGTGCCAGCAGCTCCACTAGCGGGGGGGCTCAAGAGACCCAGTACTTC. This chain links TRBV7-2 with TRBJ2-5; the match to TRBD2 covers 13 bases. V lost 4 bases and J lost 2; bases outside the gene matches: 4. The germline V gene encodes CDR1 SGHTA and CDR2 FQGNSA. There are 16 residues in the CDR3.

The V call is TRBV5-4, the J call TRBJ2-1; D is uncertain. CDR3 length: 14 amino acids. Germline-derived CDR1 and CDR2 are SGHNT and YYREEE (reference sequence). The ends were cut back, 0 bases at V and 10 bases at J, with 14 bases in the middle. The CDR3 region is CASSLGAPVEEQFF. The CDR3 DNA reads as TGTGCCAGCAGCTTGGGTGCCCCGGTAGAGGAGCAGTTCTTC.

V usage is TRBV7-3 and J usage is TRBJ2-2; 10 positions agree with TRBD1. After removal of 3 bases from V and 4 bases from J, the junction contained 5 bases not matched to a gene. Germline CDR1 reads SGHTA; CDR2 reads FQGTGA. The CDR3 has 16 residues. The CDR3 bases are TGTGCCAGCAGCTTCCCTGGACAGGGGGGCACCGGGGAGCTGTTTTTT. Its translation: CASSFPGQGGTGELFF.

The chain links TRBV7-9 to TRBJ2-7; TRBD1 matches at 8 bases. The ends lost 4 bases at V and 2 bases at J; junction bases unmatched: 7. Germline V gene lookup returns CDR1 SEHNR and CDR2 FQNEAQ (reference sequence). The CDR3 length is 15 residues. CDR3: CASSSYDRGAYEQYF. Here the CDR3 DNA reads TGTGCCAGCAGCTCTTACGACAGGGGAGCCTACGAGCAGTACTTC.

The chain joins TRBV30 to TRBJ2-7; possibly TRBD2 for D (7 bases). The ends were cut back, 3 bases at V and 3 bases at J, with 18 bases in the middle. This CDR3 is 15 amino acids long. Germline loops: CDR1 GTSNPN, CDR2 SVGIG (reference sequence). The CDR3 region is CAWRIGGGPYYEQYF. Here the CDR3 DNA reads TGTGCCTGGAGAATAGGGGGGGGCCCCTACTACGAGCAGTACTTC.

This chain joins TRBV9 and TRBJ2-2, with D possibly TRBD1 on 6 matching bases. Germline CDR1 and CDR2: SGDLS and YYNGEE. The CDR3 length is 16 residues. The ends were cut back, 4 bases at V and 0 bases at J, with 13 bases in the middle. This chain's CDR3 is CASSIRDKPNTGELFF. CDR3 bases: TGTGCCAGCAGCATACGGGACAAACCGAACACCGGGGAGCTGTTTTTT.

The CDR3 DNA sequence: TGTGCCTGGAGTGTAATGGGCATGGGGGCGAACACCATATATTTT. This sequence encodes CAWSVMGMGANTIYF. V usage is TRBV30 and J usage is TRBJ1-3, with D perhaps matching TRBD1 (6 bases). Germline V gene sequence: CDR1 GTSNPN, CDR2 SVGIG (reference sequence). The CDR3 extends over 15 amino acids. Trimming left V 0 bases short and J 7 bases short, with 16 bases between.

This sequence joins TRBV30 and TRBJ1-2; TRBD1 agrees at 10 bases. The CDR3 loop spans 14 amino acids. J was trimmed by 7 bases and V by 3 bases; bases with no gene match: 8. From germline, CDR1 is GTSNPN and CDR2 SVGIG (reference sequence). Written as DNA, the CDR3 is TGTGCCTGGAGCACCGGGACAGGGGTTTTTGGCTACACCTTC. Its translation is CAWSTGTGVFGYTF.

The gene calls are TRBV29-1 and TRBJ1-1; 10 nucleotides agree with TRBD1. This CDR3 contains 19 residues. With 6 bases clipped from V and 8 bases from J, the junction kept 27 bases outside the gene matches. The germline gives CDR1 SQVTM, CDR2 ANQGSEA. CDR3 sequence reads: CSVQRSLRTGGFSATEAFF. The DNA of the CDR3 is TGCAGCGTCCAACGCAGTTTAAGGACAGGGGGTTTCTCTGCGACCGAAGCTTTCTTT.

The chain uses TRBV5-1 and TRBJ1-5; a possible D gene is TRBD1 (5 bases). This CDR3 is built from 15 residues. The ends were cut back, 0 bases at V and 2 bases at J, with 9 bases in the middle. Per germline, CDR1 SGHRS and CDR2 YFSETQ. Written as DNA, the CDR3 is TGCGCCAGCAGCTTGGAGGGGTCGGGCAATCAGCCCCAGCATTTT. Protein sequence: CASSLEGSGNQPQHF.